The sequence of this TCR delta chain was determined in a study of gamma-delta chains in newborns, infants, children. For the study at large: Microbial exposure reportedly drives polyclonal innate γδ T cell expansion after birth.

As to this clone: The TCRdb record carries a much larger clone's protein, which differs from this DNA's translation at residue 4; a read error is the likely cause, and the protein listed here is the DNA translation.

TCRdb redid clone calling on the reads using CATT. This repertoire shows roughly 3,000 delta-chain clones, almost 4% found once; its top ten account for roughly 15%. Per the germline V gene, CDR1 is GEAIGNYY and CDR2 is EKD. The CDR3 contains 18 residues. The junction had 10 bases not matched to a gene; V was cut back by 5 bases and J by 2 bases. The sequence was collected from a child who was a newborn, infant or young child, either healthy, febrile or measles-vaccinated (not recorded which). This chain connects TRDV2 to TRDJ3, with 8 bases matching TRDD3. Source material: blood. The chain's CDR3 is CACGLLGGDTWDTRQMFF. CDR3 coding DNA: TGTGCCTGTGGCTTACTGGGGGGTGATACCTGGGACACCCGACAGATGTTTTTC.